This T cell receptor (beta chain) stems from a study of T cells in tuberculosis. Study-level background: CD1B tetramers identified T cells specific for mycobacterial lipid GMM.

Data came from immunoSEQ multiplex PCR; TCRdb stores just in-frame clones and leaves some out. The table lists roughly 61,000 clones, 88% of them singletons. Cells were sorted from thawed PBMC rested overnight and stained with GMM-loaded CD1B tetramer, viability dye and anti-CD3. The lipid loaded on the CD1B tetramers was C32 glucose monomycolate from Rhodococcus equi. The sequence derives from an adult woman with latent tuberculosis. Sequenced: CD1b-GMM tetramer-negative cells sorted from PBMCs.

The CDR3 DNA sequence: TGTGCCAGTCTTCAAGGGGGAATCAACTATGGCTACACCTTC. Translated, it gives CASLQGGINYGYTF. The chain combines TRBV5-6 with TRBJ1-2, with TRBD1 as a possible D gene (6 bases). With 8 bases removed from V and 2 bases from J, the gap between germline ends came to 16 bases. The CDR3 sequence is 14 residues long. Germline values: CDR1 SGHDT, CDR2 YYEEEE.